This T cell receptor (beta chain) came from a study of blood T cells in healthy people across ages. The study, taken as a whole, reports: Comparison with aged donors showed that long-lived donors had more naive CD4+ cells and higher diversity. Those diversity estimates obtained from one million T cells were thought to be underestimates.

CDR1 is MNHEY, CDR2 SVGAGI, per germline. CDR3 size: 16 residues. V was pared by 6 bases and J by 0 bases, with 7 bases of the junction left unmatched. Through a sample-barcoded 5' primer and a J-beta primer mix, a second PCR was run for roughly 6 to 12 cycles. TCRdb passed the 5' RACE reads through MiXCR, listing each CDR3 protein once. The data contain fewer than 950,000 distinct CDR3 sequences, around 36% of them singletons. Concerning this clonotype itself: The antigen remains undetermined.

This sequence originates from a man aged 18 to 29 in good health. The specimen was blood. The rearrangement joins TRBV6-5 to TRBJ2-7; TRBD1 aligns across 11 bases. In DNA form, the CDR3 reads TGTGCCAGCAGGTTTTCGGGACAGGGGGACTCCTACGAGCAGTACTTC. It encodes CASRFSGQGDSYEQYF.